Listed below are T cell receptor beta chains from one sample, sequenced in a study of hypomethylating agent response in myelodysplastic syndrome. Produced via immunoSEQ multiplex PCR; TCRdb's table is partial and in-frame only. In the table there are 4,700 or so clones, roughly four fifths of which are singletons. Sequences were derived from bone marrow, sampled before or after starting hypomethylating agent treatment for myelodysplastic syndrome (not recorded which). These receptors were taken from a human donor with myelodysplastic syndrome. The CDR3 runs from the conserved cysteine through the conserved F or W. Each record gives: clone size, V gene, CDR3 length, CDR3 protein. Clone size appears in some rows only: once, few, many, or a class for an expanded clone.

clone size: few
V gene: TRBV7-6
CDR3 length: 13
CDR3 protein: CASSSRTGDEQYF

clone size: NA
V gene: TRBV6-5
CDR3 length: 15
CDR3 protein: CASSYGGEGHEKLFF

clone size: NA
V gene: TRBV28
CDR3 length: 15
CDR3 protein: CASSTPGTGFGEQFF

clone size: NA
V gene: TRBV2
CDR3 length: 15
CDR3 protein: CASNQRGGRRTEAFF

clone size: NA
V gene: TRBV5-1
CDR3 length: 14
CDR3 protein: CASSTQDRSTEAFF

clone size: few
V gene: TRBV29-1
CDR3 length: 12
CDR3 protein: CSVGTWNTEAFF

clone size: NA
V gene: TRBV20-1
CDR3 length: 11
CDR3 protein: CSASSNYGYTF

clone size: few
V gene: TRBV4-2
CDR3 length: 15
CDR3 protein: CASSLSGTDLREQYF

clone size: NA
V gene: TRBV7-9
CDR3 length: 19
CDR3 protein: CASSSWTDRYLRGANVLTF

clone size: NA
V gene: TRBV7-2
CDR3 length: 13
CDR3 protein: CASSLSGDYGYTF

clone size: NA
V gene: TRBV2
CDR3 length: 15
CDR3 protein: CASIPQARANYGYTF